What follows are 16 T cell receptor beta chains derived from one specimen sequenced in a study of T cell responses to AZD1222 COVID-19 vaccine (dated by TCRdb to the early 2020s). Library generation was performed with the immunoSEQ multiplex PCR assay. Held by TCRdb, this immuneACCESS table contains in-frame sequences only and omits some clones. Under half of the omission traces to an unresolved V gene where checked; the cause of the rest is unknown. In all, the sample holds fewer than 200,000 clones, and 85% to 95% of those were seen once. The ten largest clones capture 8% to 13% of the sample. The sample's time point label, decoded: baseline before first vaccination. Sample: peripheral blood, taken on day 0 of AZD1222 vaccination. These receptor sequences come from an adult in good health.

The genes are TRBV10-3 and TRBJ1-1, with D possibly matching TRBD1 (5 bases). Germline V gene lookup returns CDR1 ENHRY and CDR2 SYGVKD. V lost 7 bases and J 4 bases, leaving 10 bases between the germline ends. This CDR3 spans 12 amino acids. CDR3 nucleotides: TGTGCCATCAACCAGGGAGCCACTGAAGCTTTCTTT. It specifies CAINQGATEAFF.

V gene TRBV24-1 combines with J gene TRBJ2-7; possible D gene TRBD1, 6 bases. V gave up 3 bases and J gave up 0 bases, with 11 bases separating them. Germline CDR1 and CDR2: KGHDR and SFDVKD. The CDR3 length is 15 residues. The CDR3 is CATSDTEDSSYEQYF. CDR3 in DNA: TGTGCCACCAGTGATACAGAGGACAGCTCCTACGAGCAGTACTTC.

The genes are TRBV5-1 and TRBJ2-7; a weak D match, TRBD2 (6 bases). There are 15 residues in the CDR3. Germline V lookup: CDR1 SGHRS, CDR2 YFSETQ. The V end was cut by 0 bases, the J end by 5 bases, with 15 bases between. CDR3 sequence: CASSLARDSYNEQYF. The CDR3, as DNA: TGCGCCAGCAGCTTGGCCCGGGACTCTTATAACGAGCAGTACTTC.

V usage is TRBV27 and J usage is TRBJ1-1; unclear D gene. The CDR3 sequence is 14 residues long. Trimming cost V 3 bases and J 8 bases, with 16 bases left between them. The germline V gene has CDR1 MNHEY and CDR2 SMNVEV (reference sequence). DNA of the CDR3: TGTGCCAGCAGTTTCTCAGATCGTGAGGGAGAAGCTTTCTTT. The encoded protein is CASSFSDREGEAFF.

The chain links TRBV28 to TRBJ2-5, with TRBD1 matching 9 bases. CDR3 length equals 15 residues. CDR1 and CDR2 (germline): MDHEN, SYDVKM. The V and J ends lost 6 bases and 4 bases, in that order; junction bases with no gene match: 9. CDR3 in DNA: TGTGCCAGCAGCCGCGGTGGACAGGGGTTAGAGACCCAGTACTTC. Translating it yields CASSRGGQGLETQYF. The variable domain in full, with the rest retrieved from reference TRBV28 and TRBJ2-5, is DVKVTQSSRYLVKRTGEKVFLECVQDMDHENMFWYRQDPGLGLRLIYFSYDVKMKEKGDIPEGYSVSREKKERFSLILESASTNQTSMYLCASSRGGQGLETQYFGPGTRLLVL.

The rearrangement links TRBV11-3 to TRBJ1-1; no firm D call. This CDR3 spans 12 amino acids. The ends were cut back, 4 bases at V and 7 bases at J, with 10 bases in the middle. Germline V gene lookup returns CDR1 SGHNT and CDR2 YENEEA. As DNA, the CDR3 is TGTGCCAGCAGCTCCAAGACTGGTGAAGCTTTCTTT. This translates into CASSSKTGEAFF.

The chain has TRBV28 and TRBJ1-2, with TRBD1 matching over 8 bases. The ends lost 7 bases at V and 5 bases at J; junction bases unmatched: 15. CDR3 length: 16 residues. Germline-derived CDR1 and CDR2 are MDHEN and SYDVKM. CDR3 in DNA: TGTGCCAGCACCCTCCCGCAGGACAGGGTGGATTATGGCTACACCTTC. Protein product: CASTLPQDRVDYGYTF.

The rearrangement joins TRBV13 to TRBJ2-3, with 7 positions matching TRBD1. The V and J ends lost 4 bases and 3 bases, in that order; junction bases with no gene match: 7. CDR1 and CDR2 from the germline V gene are PRHDT and FYEKMQ (reference sequence). The CDR3 runs 15 residues. The chain's CDR3 is CASSSSGQPTDTQYF. The CDR3 DNA sequence: TGTGCCAGCAGCTCGTCGGGACAGCCGACAGATACGCAGTATTTT.

The chain is built from TRBV4-2 and TRBJ2-3; TRBD2 is a possible D gene (5 bases). Between the trimmed V and J ends, which lost 1 base and 8 bases, there was a span of 10 bases. CDR1 is LGHNA, CDR2 YNFKEQ, per germline. This CDR3 region has 13 residues. CDR3 in amino acids: CASSQGEKGTQYF. The CDR3 DNA sequence: TGTGCCAGCAGCCAAGGGGAGAAAGGTACGCAGTATTTT.

The genes are TRBV21-1 and TRBJ2-7; no check of the table's D call, TRBD2, against the DNA was made. TRBV21-1 counts as a pseudogene. This CDR3 contains 15 residues. Here the CDR3 DNA reads TGTGCCAGCAGCAAAGTGCAGCGGGAGTCGTACGAGCAGTACTTC. Translation: CASSKVQRESYEQYF.

CDR3 protein: CASSLRDTLNNEQFF. DNA for the CDR3: TGTGCCAGCAGCCTGCGGGACACTTTGAACAATGAGCAGTTCTTC. The rearrangement joins TRBV3-1 (or the pseudogene TRBV3-2) to TRBJ2-1; possibly TRBD1 or TRBD2 for D (6 bases each). The CDR3 loop spans 15 amino acids. Per germline, CDR1 LGHDT and CDR2 YNNKEL (reference sequence). V lost 4 bases to trimming and J lost 5 bases, with 15 bases between them.

This clone was counted once. The chain uses TRBV5-1 and TRBJ1-6; the D is unclear. Trimming cost V 4 bases and J 0 bases, with 17 bases left between them. Germline CDR1 reads SGHRS; CDR2 reads YFSETQ. The CDR3 sequence is 18 residues long. The CDR3 DNA sequence: TGCGCCAGCAGCCCGACGGGTGATAGGAGCTCCTATAATTCACCCCTCCACTTT. Its translation is CASSPTGDRSSYNSPLHF.

J is TRBJ1-1 and V is TRBV6-2 or TRBV6-3; no reliable D call. Germline CDR1 MNHEY, CDR2 SVGEGT. V gave up 0 bases and J gave up 5 bases, with 13 bases separating them. The CDR3 is made up of 15 amino acids. The CDR3 here is CASSYSFVTGTEAFF. The CDR3 coding sequence is TGTGCCAGCAGTTACTCGTTCGTGACGGGGACTGAAGCTTTCTTT.

This chain joins TRBV18 and TRBJ1-1, with D perhaps TRBD1 (6 bases). Deletions cut 10 bases from V and 4 bases from J, with 13 bases between. The CDR3 is 12 amino acids. The germline V gene encodes CDR1 KGHSH and CDR2 LQKENI. The chain's CDR3 is CATLTGSTEAFF. CDR3 sequence (DNA): TGTGCCACCCTAACAGGGAGCACTGAAGCTTTCTTT.

The rearrangement links TRBV12-3 or TRBV12-4 to TRBJ2-1; tentatively, D is TRBD2 (6 bases). Between the trimmed V and J ends, which lost 6 bases and 10 bases, there was a span of 13 bases. The CDR3 has 12 residues. In DNA form, the CDR3 reads TGTGCCAGCAGCAGCGGACTACCCGAGCAGTTCTTC. Translating it yields CASSSGLPEQFF.

The chain recombines TRBV27 with TRBJ1-5, with unresolved D. The CDR3 runs 15 residues. V lost 5 bases to trimming and J lost 1 base, with 12 bases between them. Germline CDR1 is MNHEY and CDR2 is SMNVEV (reference sequence). The CDR3 loop is CASSPAAGSNQPQHF. CDR3 sequence (DNA): TGTGCCAGCAGTCCTGCTGCGGGCAGCAATCAGCCCCAGCATTTT.